Following are 14 T cell receptor beta chains from one sample sequenced in a study of low-dose radiotherapy and immunotherapy resistance in tumors. Time point in this sample: before trial treatment. Priming of first-strand cDNA relied on TRAV- and TRBV-specific primers (covering alpha and beta chains). With a constant-region primer and a V-primer adapter, TCRs were subjected to 20 to 25 PCR cycles of amplification. From the reads, TCRdb called clonotypes with MiXCR, one entry per CDR3 protein. The sample has about 82,000 distinct CDR3 sequences, about 20% seen once. The sample was PBMCs, taken before treatment. The origin of the receptors is a male donor with prostate cancer.

The table lists this clonotype with many counts. V usage is TRBV5-8 and J usage is TRBJ2-5, with 7 bases lining up with TRBD1. The J segment lost 3 bases and the V segment lost 0 bases, leaving 2 bases of the junction unmatched. This CDR3 has 14 amino acids. Germline CDR1 SGHTS, CDR2 YDEGEE. The CDR3 DNA sequence: TGTGCCAGCAGCTTGGGGACAGGAAAAGAGACCCAGTACTTC. It specifies CASSLGTGKETQYF. Variable domain in full (rest from reference TRBV5-8 and TRBJ2-5): EAGVTQSPTHLIKTRGQQATLRCSPISGHTSVYWYQQALGLGLQFLLWYDEGEERNRGNFPPRFSGRQFPNYSSELNVNALELEDSALYLCASSLGTGKETQYFGPGTRLLVL.

This clonotype showed up many times. The V gene is TRBV24-1, the J gene TRBJ2-5; possible D gene TRBD1, 6 bases. This CDR3 region has 15 residues. Trimming shortened V by 1 base and J by 3 bases, and 11 bases separated the two germline ends. The germline gives CDR1 KGHDR, CDR2 SFDVKD. CDR3 sequence: CATSDFGRGEETQYF. CDR3 coding DNA: TGTGCCACCAGTGATTTTGGCAGGGGTGAAGAGACCCAGTACTTC.

This clonotype was counted at least ten times. The V gene is TRBV12-3 or TRBV12-4, the J gene TRBJ2-1; possible D gene TRBD2, 5 bases. V lost 5 bases and J lost 8, with 16 bases in between. This CDR3 is 14 amino acids long. The CDR3 spells CASSKSSSAYEQFF. The CDR3 DNA sequence: TGTGCCAGCAGTAAGTCTAGCAGTGCCTATGAGCAGTTCTTC.

Ten or more counts support this clonotype. This sequence joins TRBV11-1 and TRBJ2-7; the D is unclear. CDR3 length: 13 amino acids. V gave up 5 bases and J gave up 4 bases, with 12 bases separating them. Per the germline V gene, CDR1 is SGHAT and CDR2 is FQDESV (reference sequence). The CDR3 loop reads CASSPPTLYEQYF. In DNA, the CDR3 is TGTGCCAGCAGCCCTCCCACACTGTACGAGCAGTACTTC.

At least ten counts were recorded for this clonotype. The chain recombines TRBV19 with TRBJ1-5; 8 nucleotides align to TRBD1. V was clipped by 5 bases and J by 2 bases; unmatched bases: 14. CDR1 and CDR2 (germline): LNHDA, SQIVND (reference sequence). The CDR3 is made up of 18 amino acids. CDR3 in amino acids: CASSVLVTGDRRNQPQHF. The DNA of the CDR3 is TGTGCCAGTAGTGTCCTCGTGACAGGGGATAGGCGCAATCAGCCCCAGCATTTT.

This clonotype has a count of ten or more. The rearrangement links TRBV6-5 to TRBJ2-5; 9 bases match TRBD2. V shed 5 bases, J shed 3 bases, and the junction held 7 bases outside the gene matches. From germline, CDR1 is MNHEY and CDR2 SVGAGI. This CDR3 spans 15 amino acids. This CDR3 is CASSRWTSEKETQYF. CDR3 coding DNA: TGTGCCAGCAGTCGTTGGACTAGCGAAAAAGAGACCCAGTACTTC.

The table lists this clonotype with many counts. CDR3 in DNA: TGCGCCAGCAGCTCGGACAGCTATAATTCACCCCTCCACTTT. Protein: CASSSDSYNSPLHF. J is TRBJ1-6 and V is TRBV5-1; the D gene is possibly TRBD1 (6 bases). In germline, CDR1 is SGHRS, CDR2 YFSETQ. The CDR3 loop spans 14 amino acids. The germline V and J ends were trimmed by 3 bases and 3 bases, with 7 bases remaining between them.

This sequence joins TRBV20-1 and TRBJ2-7, with TRBD2 matching 9 bases. This CDR3 has 16 amino acids. CDR1 is DFQATT, CDR2 SNEGSKA, per germline (reference sequence). Trimming took 0 bases from V and 7 from J; bases not matched to a gene: 13. CDR3 sequence reads: CSARDQGLAGQREQYF. CDR3 DNA: TGCAGTGCTAGAGATCAGGGGCTAGCGGGACAACGGGAGCAGTACTTC.

This clonotype was recorded many times. The V call is TRBV13, the J call TRBJ2-1, with 13 positions matching TRBD2. V was pared by 5 bases and J by 0 bases, with 4 bases of the junction left unmatched. The germline V gene encodes CDR1 PRHDT and CDR2 FYEKMQ (reference sequence). The CDR3 contains 17 residues. CDR3 residues: CASSEGLAGLSYNEQFF. Written as DNA, the CDR3 is TGTGCCAGCAGCGAGGGACTAGCGGGACTCTCCTACAATGAGCAGTTCTTC.

Concerning this clonotype: This sequence is one base from a far larger clone and is likely a read error. J is TRBJ2-3 and V is TRBV6-6; 9 bases match TRBD2. The CDR3 contains 16 residues. Germline lookup yields CDR1 MNHNY and CDR2 SVGAGI (reference sequence). The CDR3 region is CASRPGASGIQDTQCF. As DNA, the CDR3 is TGTGCCAGCAGGCCCGGGGCTAGCGGGATACAAGATACGCAGTGTTTT.

This clonotype has just a few counts. V is TRBV7-2 and J is TRBJ1-1, with D perhaps TRBD1 (6 bases). The CDR3 is 14 residues long. V dropped 2 bases and J dropped 5 bases, with 12 bases sitting between them. The germline V gene has CDR1 SGHTA and CDR2 FQGNSA. The CDR3 DNA is TGTGCCAGCAGCTTAAGACAGGCGGAGACTGAAGCTTTCTTT. This sequence encodes CASSLRQAETEAFF. The complete variable domain, with remaining parts taken from reference TRBV7-2 and TRBJ1-1, reads GAGVSQSPSNKVTEKGKDVELRCDPISGHTALYWYRQSLGQGLEFLIYFQGNSAPDKSGLPSDRFSAERTGGSVSTLTIQRTQQEDSAVYLCASSLRQAETEAFFGQGTRLTVV.

This clonotype was seen more than once but under ten times. The J gene is TRBJ2-7, the V gene TRBV5-1; 12 bases align to TRBD2. V gave up 2 bases and J gave up 2 bases; unmatched junction bases: 8. The V gene's germline CDR1 is SGHRS and CDR2 YFSETQ. The CDR3 loop spans 17 amino acids. The CDR3 nucleotides read TGCGCCAGCAGCTTTTCCCGGACTAGCGGGACCCCCTACGAGCAGTACTTC. It is translated as CASSFSRTSGTPYEQYF.

This clonotype was seen many times. V gene TRBV20-1 combines with J gene TRBJ2-1; the match to TRBD1 covers 8 bases. The germline CDR1 and CDR2 sequences are DFQATT and SNEGSKA (reference sequence). V shed 8 bases and J 6 bases; nucleotides not matched to a gene: 9. This CDR3 is built from 13 residues. This chain's CDR3 is CSKGQGGINEQFF. CDR3 nucleotide sequence: TGCAGTAAAGGACAGGGAGGAATCAATGAGCAGTTCTTC.

This clonotype was found many times. The V and J genes are TRBV20-1 and TRBJ2-7, with a weak D call TRBD2 (7 bases). Germline CDR1 and CDR2: DFQATT and SNEGSKA (reference sequence). CDR3 length: 15 amino acids. V was shortened by 1 base and J by 1 base, with 14 bases between the two germline ends. CDR3 nucleotide sequence: TGCAGTGCTAGAGGGGGAGGGGGGGGATCCTACGAGCAGTACTTC. It codes for CSARGGGGGSYEQYF.